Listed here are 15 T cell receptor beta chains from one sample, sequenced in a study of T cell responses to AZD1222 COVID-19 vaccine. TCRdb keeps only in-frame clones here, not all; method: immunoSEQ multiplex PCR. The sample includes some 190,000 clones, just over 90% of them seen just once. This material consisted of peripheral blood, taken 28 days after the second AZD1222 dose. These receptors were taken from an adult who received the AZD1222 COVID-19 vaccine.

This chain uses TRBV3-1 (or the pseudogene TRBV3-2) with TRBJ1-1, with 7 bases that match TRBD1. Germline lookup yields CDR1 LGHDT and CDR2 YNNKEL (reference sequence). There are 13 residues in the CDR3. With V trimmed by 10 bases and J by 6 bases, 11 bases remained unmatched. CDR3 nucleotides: TGTGCCACTCGACAGGGATATACATCTGAAGCTTTCTTT. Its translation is CATRQGYTSEAFF.

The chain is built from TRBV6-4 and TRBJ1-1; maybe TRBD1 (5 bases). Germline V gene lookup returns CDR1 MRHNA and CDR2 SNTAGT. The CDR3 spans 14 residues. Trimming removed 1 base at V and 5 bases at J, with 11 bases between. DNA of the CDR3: TGTGCCAGCAGTGACTTGACAGCCCGGACTGAAGCTTTCTTT. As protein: CASSDLTARTEAFF.

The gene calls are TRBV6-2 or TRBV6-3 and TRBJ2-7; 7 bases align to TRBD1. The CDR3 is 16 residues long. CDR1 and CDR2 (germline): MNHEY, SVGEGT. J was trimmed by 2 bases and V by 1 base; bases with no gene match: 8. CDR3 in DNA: TGTGCCAGCAGTTACTACCACCTGACAGGGACCTACGAGCAGTACTTC. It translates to CASSYYHLTGTYEQYF.

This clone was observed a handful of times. For the CDR3, the DNA is TGCGCCAGCAGTCCTGCGGGGTCCGCGGTCTCTGAAGCTTTCTTT. This codes for CASSPAGSAVSEAFF. This sequence joins TRBV10-1 and TRBJ1-1; no clear D. Germline V gene sequence: CDR1 WNHNN, CDR2 SYGVQD (reference sequence). There are 15 residues in the CDR3. The ends were cut back, 5 bases at V and 6 bases at J, with 19 bases in the middle.

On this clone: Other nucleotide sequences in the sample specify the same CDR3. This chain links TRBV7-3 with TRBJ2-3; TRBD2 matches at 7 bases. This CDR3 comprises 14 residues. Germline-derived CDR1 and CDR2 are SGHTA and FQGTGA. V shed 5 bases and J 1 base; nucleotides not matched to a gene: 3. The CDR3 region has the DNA TGTGCCAGCAGCCTTACTAGCGGCACAGATACGCAGTATTTT. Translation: CASSLTSGTDTQYF.

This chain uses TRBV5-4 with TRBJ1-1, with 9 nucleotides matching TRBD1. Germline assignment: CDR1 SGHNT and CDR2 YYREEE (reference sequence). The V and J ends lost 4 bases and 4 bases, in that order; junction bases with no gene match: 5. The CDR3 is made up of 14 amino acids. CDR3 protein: CASSVDRGSTEAFF. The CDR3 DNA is TGTGCCAGCAGCGTGGACAGGGGAAGCACTGAAGCTTTCTTT.

The DNA for the CDR3 is TGTGCCAGCAGCGACCGGGTCCTGGGCGTCTATGGCTACACCTTC. This sequence encodes CASSDRVLGVYGYTF. The chain recombines TRBV7-2 with TRBJ1-2; unclear D gene. Germline CDR1 is SGHTA and CDR2 is FQGNSA. V was clipped by 5 bases and J by 4 bases, with 17 bases between them. The CDR3 covers 15 residues.

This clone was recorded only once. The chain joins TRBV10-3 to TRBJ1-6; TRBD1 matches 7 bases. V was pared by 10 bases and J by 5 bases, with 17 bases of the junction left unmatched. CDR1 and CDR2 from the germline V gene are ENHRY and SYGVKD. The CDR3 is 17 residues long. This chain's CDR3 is CATRDRDGGGHNSPLHF. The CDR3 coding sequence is TGTGCCACCCGTGACAGGGACGGTGGGGGCCATAATTCACCCCTCCACTTT.

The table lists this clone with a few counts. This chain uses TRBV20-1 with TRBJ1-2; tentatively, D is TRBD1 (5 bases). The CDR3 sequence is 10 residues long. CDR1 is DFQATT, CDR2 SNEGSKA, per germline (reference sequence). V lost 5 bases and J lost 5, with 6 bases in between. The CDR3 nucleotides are TGCAGTGCTGCAGGGTATGGCTACACCTTC. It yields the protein CSAAGYGYTF.

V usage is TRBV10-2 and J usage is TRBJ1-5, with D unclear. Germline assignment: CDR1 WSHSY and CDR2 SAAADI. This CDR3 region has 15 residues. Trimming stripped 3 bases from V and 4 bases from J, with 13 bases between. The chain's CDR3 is CASSDSDLKNQPQHF. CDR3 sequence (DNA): TGCGCCAGCAGTGATTCGGACCTTAAGAATCAGCCCCAGCATTTT.

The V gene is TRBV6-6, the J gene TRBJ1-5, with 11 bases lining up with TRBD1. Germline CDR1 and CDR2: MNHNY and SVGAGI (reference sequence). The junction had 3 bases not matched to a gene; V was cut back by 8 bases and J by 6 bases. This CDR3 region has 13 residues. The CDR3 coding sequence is TGTGCCAGCCGGGACAGGGGGGTTCAGCCCCAGCATTTT. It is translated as CASRDRGVQPQHF.

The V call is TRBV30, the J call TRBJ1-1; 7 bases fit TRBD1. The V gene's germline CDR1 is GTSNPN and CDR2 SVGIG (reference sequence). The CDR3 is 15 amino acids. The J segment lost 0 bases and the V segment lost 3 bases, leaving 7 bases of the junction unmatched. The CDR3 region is CAWSRDSFMNTEAFF. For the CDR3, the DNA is TGTGCCTGGAGCCGGGACAGCTTTATGAACACTGAAGCTTTCTTT.

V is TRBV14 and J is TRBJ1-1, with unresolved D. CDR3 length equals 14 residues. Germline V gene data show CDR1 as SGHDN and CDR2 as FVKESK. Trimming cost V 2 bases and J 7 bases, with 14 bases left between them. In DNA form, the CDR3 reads TGTGCCAGCAGCCAACAAGGGCCGATGGTTGAAGCTTTCTTT. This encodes CASSQQGPMVEAFF.

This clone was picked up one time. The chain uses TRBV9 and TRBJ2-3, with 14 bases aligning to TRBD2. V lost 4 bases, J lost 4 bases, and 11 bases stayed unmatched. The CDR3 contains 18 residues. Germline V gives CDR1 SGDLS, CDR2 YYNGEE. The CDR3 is CASSSRTSGRSGPDTQYF. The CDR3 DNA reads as TGTGCCAGCAGCTCTCGGACTAGCGGGAGGTCTGGCCCAGATACGCAGTATTTT.

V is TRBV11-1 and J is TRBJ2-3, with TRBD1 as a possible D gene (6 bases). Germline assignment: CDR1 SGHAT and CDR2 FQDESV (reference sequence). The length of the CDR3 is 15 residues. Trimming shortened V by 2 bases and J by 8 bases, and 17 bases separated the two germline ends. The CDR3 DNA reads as TGTGCCAGCAGCTTAAGACAGGCCCCTAAGGGTACGCAGTATTTT. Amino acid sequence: CASSLRQAPKGTQYF. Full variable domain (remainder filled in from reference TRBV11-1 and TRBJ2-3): EAEVAQSPRYKITEKSQAVAFWCDPISGHATLYWYRQILGQGPELLVQFQDESVVDDSQLPKDRFSAERLKGVDSTLKIQPAELGDSAMYLCASSLRQAPKGTQYFGPGTRLTVL.